The rows below give T cell receptor beta chains drawn from one sample of a study of blood T cell repertoires in COVID-19. The data were produced by immunoSEQ multiplex PCR, yet TCRdb's version contains in-frame clones alone and is incomplete. The table shows some 120,000 clones, with 70% to 90% occurring only once. The sample was peripheral blood. These TCRs come from a man aged 55 to 70 with acute or convalescent COVID-19. CDR3s include the opening cysteine and the closing phenylalanine or tryptophan. A D gene is named only where the DNA matches it firmly. Expanded clones are given a class, and other clones once, few, many or no size at all.

v_gene: TRBV24-1; d_gene: .; j_gene: TRBJ2-2; abundance: .; CDR3aa: CATSDYVGEITGELFF; CDR3nt: TGTGCCACCAGTGATTACGTTGGGGAGATCACCGGGGAGCTGTTTTTT
v_gene: TRBV28; d_gene: TRBD2; j_gene: TRBJ2-5; abundance: .; CDR3aa: CASSLSASGSPRAQYF; CDR3nt: TGTGCCAGCAGTTTATCGGCTAGCGGGAGCCCCCGGGCCCAGTACTTC
v_gene: TRBV25-1; d_gene: .; j_gene: TRBJ1-1; abundance: .; CDR3aa: CASSENGYTEAFF; CDR3nt: TGTGCCAGCAGTGAAAACGGGTACACTGAAGCTTTCTTT
v_gene: TRBV2; d_gene: TRBD1; j_gene: TRBJ1-1; abundance: .; CDR3aa: CASRPTGQLNTEAFF; CDR3nt: TGTGCCAGCAGACCAACGGGACAGTTGAACACTGAAGCTTTCTTT
v_gene: TRBV19; d_gene: TRBD2; j_gene: TRBJ2-1; abundance: .; CDR3aa: CASSIDGRTSYNEQFF; CDR3nt: TGTGCCAGTAGTATCGACGGGAGGACCTCCTACAATGAGCAGTTCTTC
v_gene: TRBV19; d_gene: .; j_gene: TRBJ1-3; abundance: .; CDR3aa: CASTPQMGNTIYF; CDR3nt: TGTGCCAGTACCCCCCAAATGGGAAACACCATATATTTT
v_gene: TRBV2; d_gene: TRBD2; j_gene: TRBJ2-7; abundance: .; CDR3aa: CASSEIGTSGIEQYF; CDR3nt: TGTGCCAGCAGTGAAATAGGCACTAGCGGGATCGAGCAGTACTTC
v_gene: TRBV10-3; d_gene: .; j_gene: TRBJ1-4; abundance: .; CDR3aa: CAISEGATGTNEKLFF; CDR3nt: TGTGCCATCAGTGAGGGGGCGACGGGAACTAATGAAAAACTGTTTTTT
v_gene: TRBV6-5; d_gene: .; j_gene: TRBJ2-1; abundance: .; CDR3aa: CASSYSAGRHEQFF; CDR3nt: TGTGCCAGCAGTTACTCTGCGGGACGCCATGAGCAGTTCTTC
v_gene: TRBV6-2/TRBV6-3; d_gene: TRBD2; j_gene: TRBJ2-1; abundance: .; CDR3aa: CASSYKTSRGNEQFF; CDR3nt: TGTGCCAGCAGTTACAAGACTAGCCGAGGAAATGAGCAGTTCTTC
v_gene: TRBV7-2; d_gene: .; j_gene: TRBJ2-3; abundance: .; CDR3aa: CASSFYRDFSRDTQYF; CDR3nt: TGTGCCAGCAGCTTTTACCGGGACTTCTCTCGGGATACGCAGTATTTT
v_gene: TRBV24-1; d_gene: TRBD1; j_gene: TRBJ2-6; abundance: .; CDR3aa: CATSDRTGAGANVLTF; CDR3nt: TGTGCCACCAGTGATAGGACAGGGGCCGGGGCCAACGTCCTGACTTTC
v_gene: TRBV16; d_gene: TRBD1; j_gene: TRBJ2-3; abundance: .; CDR3aa: CASSQSGTGGHDRDTQYF; CDR3nt: TGTGCCAGCAGCCAATCAGGCACAGGGGGACACGATAGAGATACGCAGTATTTT
v_gene: TRBV28; d_gene: .; j_gene: TRBJ1-1; abundance: .; CDR3aa: CASSLAGPRDTEAFF; CDR3nt: TGTGCCAGCAGTTTAGCAGGGCCCAGAGACACTGAAGCTTTCTTT
v_gene: TRBV9; d_gene: .; j_gene: TRBJ2-1; abundance: .; CDR3aa: CASSLIGSEQFF; CDR3nt: TGTGCCAGCAGCCTCATAGGGAGTGAGCAGTTCTTC
v_gene: TRBV5-5; d_gene: .; j_gene: TRBJ2-1; abundance: .; CDR3aa: CASSLEDSSYNEQFF; CDR3nt: TGTGCCAGCAGCTTGGAGGACTCCTCCTACAATGAGCAGTTCTTC
v_gene: TRBV24-1; d_gene: .; j_gene: TRBJ2-7; abundance: .; CDR3aa: CATSDFAFNYRGLWHEQYF; CDR3nt: TGTGCCACCAGTGATTTCGCATTTAATTACCGCGGTCTATGGCACGAGCAGTACTTC
v_gene: TRBV27; d_gene: TRBD2; j_gene: TRBJ2-4; abundance: once; CDR3aa: CASSSGAGVAKNIQYF; CDR3nt: TGTGCCAGCAGTTCCGGGGCGGGAGTAGCCAAAAACATTCAGTACTTC
v_gene: TRBV6-2/TRBV6-3; d_gene: .; j_gene: TRBJ2-1; abundance: .; CDR3aa: CASSYSNSNEQFF; CDR3nt: TGTGCCAGCAGTTACTCGAATAGCAATGAGCAGTTCTTC
v_gene: TRBV7-8; d_gene: .; j_gene: TRBJ1-1; abundance: .; CDR3aa: CASSLEGFTEAFF; CDR3nt: TGTGCCAGCAGCTTAGAGGGGTTCACTGAAGCTTTCTTT